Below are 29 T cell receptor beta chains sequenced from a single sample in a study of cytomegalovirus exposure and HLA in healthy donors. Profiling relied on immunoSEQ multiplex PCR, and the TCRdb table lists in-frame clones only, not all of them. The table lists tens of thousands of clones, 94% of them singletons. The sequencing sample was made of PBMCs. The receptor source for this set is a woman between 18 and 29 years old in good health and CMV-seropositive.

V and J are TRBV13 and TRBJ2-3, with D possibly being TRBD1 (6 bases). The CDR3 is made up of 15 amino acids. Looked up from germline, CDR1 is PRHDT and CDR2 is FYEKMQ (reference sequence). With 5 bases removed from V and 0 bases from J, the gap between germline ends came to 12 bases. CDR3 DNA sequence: TGTGCCAGCAGCCCCCTCGACAGGAGCACAGATACGCAGTATTTT. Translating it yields CASSPLDRSTDTQYF.

CDR3 bases: TGTGCCAGCAGTCTCAGCGGGGGGGCGGAGACCCAGTACTTC. It yields the protein CASSLSGGAETQYF. This chain links TRBV28 with TRBJ2-5; 10 bases align to TRBD2. The junction had 5 bases not matched to a gene; V was cut back by 5 bases and J by 5 bases. The germline CDR1 and CDR2 sequences are MDHEN and SYDVKM. This CDR3 region has 14 residues.

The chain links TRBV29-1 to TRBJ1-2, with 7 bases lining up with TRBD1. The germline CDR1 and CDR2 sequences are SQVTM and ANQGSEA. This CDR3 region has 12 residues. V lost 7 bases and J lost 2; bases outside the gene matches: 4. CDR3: CSAGQENYGYTF. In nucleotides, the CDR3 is TGCAGCGCCGGACAGGAGAACTATGGCTACACCTTC. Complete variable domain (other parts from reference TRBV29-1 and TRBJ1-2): SAVISQKPSRDICQRGTSLTIQCQVDSQVTMMFWYRQQPGQSLTLIATANQGSEATYESGFVIDKFPISRPNLTFSTLTVSNMSPEDSSIYLCSAGQENYGYTFGSGTRLTVV.

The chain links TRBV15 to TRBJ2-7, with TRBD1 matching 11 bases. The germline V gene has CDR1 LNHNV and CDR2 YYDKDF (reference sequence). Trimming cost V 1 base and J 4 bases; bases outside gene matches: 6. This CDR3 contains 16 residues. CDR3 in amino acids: CATSRVSGTGGYEQYF. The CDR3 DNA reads TGTGCCACCAGCAGAGTATCCGGGACAGGGGGATACGAGCAGTACTTC. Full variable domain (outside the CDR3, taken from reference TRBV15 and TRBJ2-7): DAMVIQNPRYQVTQFGKPVTLSCSQTLNHNVMYWYQQKSSQAPKLLFHYYDKDFNNEADTPDNFQSRRPNTSFCFLDIRSPGLGDTAMYLCATSRVSGTGGYEQYFGPGTRLTVT.

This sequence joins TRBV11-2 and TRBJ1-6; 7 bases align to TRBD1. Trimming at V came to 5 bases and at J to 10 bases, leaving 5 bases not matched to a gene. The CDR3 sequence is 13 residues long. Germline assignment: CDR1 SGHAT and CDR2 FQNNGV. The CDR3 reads CASSRNRGSPLHF. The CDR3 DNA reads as TGTGCCAGCAGCCGTAACAGGGGATCACCCCTCCACTTT.

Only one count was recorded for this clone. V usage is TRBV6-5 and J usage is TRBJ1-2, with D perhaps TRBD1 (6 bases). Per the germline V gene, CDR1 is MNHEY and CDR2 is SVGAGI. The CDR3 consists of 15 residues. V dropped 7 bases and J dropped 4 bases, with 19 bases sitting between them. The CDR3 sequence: CASKRWGGQGYGYTF. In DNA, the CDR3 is TGTGCCAGCAAAAGGTGGGGGGGGCAAGGCTATGGCTACACCTTC.

CDR3 sequence: CASSPRTSGTDTQYF. The CDR3 region has the DNA TGCGCCAGCAGCCCGCGGACTAGCGGCACAGATACGCAGTATTTT. This chain uses TRBV5-1 with TRBJ2-3, with 9 bases that match TRBD2. In germline, CDR1 is SGHRS, CDR2 YFSETQ. This CDR3 spans 15 amino acids. Trimming took 4 bases from V and 1 from J; bases not matched to a gene: 4. The whole variable domain, remainder taken from reference TRBV5-1 and TRBJ2-3, is KAGVTQTPRYLIKTRGQQVTLSCSPISGHRSVSWYQQTPGQGLQFLFEYFSETQRNKGNFPGRFSGRQFSNSRSEMNVSTLELGDSALYLCASSPRTSGTDTQYFGPGTRLTVL.

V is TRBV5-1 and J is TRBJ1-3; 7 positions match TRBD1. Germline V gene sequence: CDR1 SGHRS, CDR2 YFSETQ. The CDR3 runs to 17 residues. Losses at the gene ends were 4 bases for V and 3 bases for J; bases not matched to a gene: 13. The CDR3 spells CASSASDRTPFGNTIYF. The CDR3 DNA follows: TGCGCCAGCAGCGCTTCGGACAGGACTCCCTTTGGAAACACCATATATTTT.

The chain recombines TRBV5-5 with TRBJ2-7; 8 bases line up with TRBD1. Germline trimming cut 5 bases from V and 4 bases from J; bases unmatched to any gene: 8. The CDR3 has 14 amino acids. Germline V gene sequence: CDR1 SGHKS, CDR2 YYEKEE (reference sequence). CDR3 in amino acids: CASSSGTGGYEQYF. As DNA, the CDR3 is TGTGCCAGCAGTTCCGGGACAGGAGGATACGAGCAGTACTTC.

The CDR3 sequence is CASSLGRVYEQYF. CDR3 coding DNA: TGTGCCAGCAGTTTAGGGCGGGTCTACGAGCAGTACTTC. This chain links TRBV27 with TRBJ2-7, with D maybe TRBD2 (5 bases). Germline V gene lookup returns CDR1 MNHEY and CDR2 SMNVEV (reference sequence). The V and J ends lost 2 bases and 3 bases respectively, with 8 bases between them. CDR3 size: 13 residues.

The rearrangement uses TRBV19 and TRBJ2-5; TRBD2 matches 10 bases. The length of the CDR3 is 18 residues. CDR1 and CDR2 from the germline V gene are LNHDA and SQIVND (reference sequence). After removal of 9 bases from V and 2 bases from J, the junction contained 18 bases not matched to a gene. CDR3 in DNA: TGTGCCAGCTCCGTGTTCCTAGCGGGAGAAACGGGGCAAGAGACCCAGTACTTC. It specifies CASSVFLAGETGQETQYF.

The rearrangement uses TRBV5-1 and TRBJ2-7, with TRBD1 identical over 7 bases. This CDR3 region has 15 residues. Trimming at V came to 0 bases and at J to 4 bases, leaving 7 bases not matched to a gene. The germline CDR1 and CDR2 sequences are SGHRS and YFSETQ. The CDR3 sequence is CASSLVVGQIYEQYF. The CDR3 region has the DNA TGCGCCAGCAGCTTGGTTGTGGGACAGATTTACGAGCAGTACTTC.

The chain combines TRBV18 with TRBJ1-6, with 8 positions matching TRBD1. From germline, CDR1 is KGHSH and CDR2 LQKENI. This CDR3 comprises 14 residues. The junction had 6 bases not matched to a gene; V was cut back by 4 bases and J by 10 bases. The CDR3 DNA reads TGTGCCAGCTCACTACAGGGGGAGGGATCACCCCTCCACTTT. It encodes CASSLQGEGSPLHF. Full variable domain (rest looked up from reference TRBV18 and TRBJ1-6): NAGVMQNPRHLVRRRGQEARLRCSPMKGHSHVYWYRQLPEEGLKFMVYLQKENIIDESGMPKERFSAEFPKEGPSILRIQQVVRGDSAAYFCASSLQGEGSPLHFGNGTRLTVT.

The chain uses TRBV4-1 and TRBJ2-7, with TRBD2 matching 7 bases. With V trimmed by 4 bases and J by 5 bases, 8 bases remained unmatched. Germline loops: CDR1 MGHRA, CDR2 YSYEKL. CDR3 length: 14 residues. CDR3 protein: CASSPRGGEDEQYF. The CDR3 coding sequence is TGCGCCAGCAGCCCCCGGGGAGGGGAGGACGAGCAGTACTTC.

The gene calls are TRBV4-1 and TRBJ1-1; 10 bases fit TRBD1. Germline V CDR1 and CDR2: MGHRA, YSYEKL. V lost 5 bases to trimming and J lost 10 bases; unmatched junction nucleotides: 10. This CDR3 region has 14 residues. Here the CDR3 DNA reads TGCGCCAGCAGCTTGGGACAGGGGAGGAAGGCAGCTTTCTTT. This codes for CASSLGQGRKAAFF.

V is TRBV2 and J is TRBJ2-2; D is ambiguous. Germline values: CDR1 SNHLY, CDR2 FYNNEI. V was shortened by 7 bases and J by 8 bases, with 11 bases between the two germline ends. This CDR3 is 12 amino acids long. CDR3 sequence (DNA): TGTGCCAGCATGGGCAATGGGGGGGAGCTGTTTTTT. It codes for CASMGNGGELFF.

As DNA, the CDR3 is TGTGCCAGCAGCCAAGGAGGGGGTGTGTACGAGCAGTACTTC. This codes for CASSQGGGVYEQYF. J is TRBJ2-7 and V is TRBV14, with D possibly TRBD1 on 6 matching bases. The CDR3 totals 14 residues. Germline CDR1 and CDR2: SGHDN and FVKESK. V was pared by 1 base and J by 4 bases, with 11 bases between.

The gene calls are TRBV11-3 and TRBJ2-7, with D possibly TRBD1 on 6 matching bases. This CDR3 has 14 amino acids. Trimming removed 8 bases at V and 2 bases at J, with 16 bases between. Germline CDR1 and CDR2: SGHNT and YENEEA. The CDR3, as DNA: TGTGCCAGCTCTCCAGGGGTACCTACCTACGAGCAGTACTTC. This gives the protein CASSPGVPTYEQYF.

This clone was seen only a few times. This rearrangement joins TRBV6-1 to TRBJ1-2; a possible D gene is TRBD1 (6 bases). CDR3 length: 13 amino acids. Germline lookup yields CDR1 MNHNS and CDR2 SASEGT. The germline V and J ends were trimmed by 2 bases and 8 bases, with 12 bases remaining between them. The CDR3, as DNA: TGTGCCAGCAGTGAACAGGGGTATTCGGGCTACACCTTC. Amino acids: CASSEQGYSGYTF.

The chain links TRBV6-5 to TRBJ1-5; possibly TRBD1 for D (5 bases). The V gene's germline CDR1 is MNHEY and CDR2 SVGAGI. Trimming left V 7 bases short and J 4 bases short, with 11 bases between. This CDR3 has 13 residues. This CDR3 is CASKRQLNQPQHF. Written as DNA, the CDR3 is TGTGCCAGCAAAAGACAGCTAAATCAGCCCCAGCATTTT.

The CDR3 sequence is CASSWDRAGYGYTF. CDR3 DNA: TGTGCCAGCAGCTGGGACAGGGCCGGCTATGGCTACACCTTC. The rearrangement joins TRBV7-8 to TRBJ1-2; 9 bases match TRBD1. The CDR3 spans 14 residues. V was pared by 4 bases and J by 4 bases, with 4 bases of the junction left unmatched. In germline, CDR1 is SGHVS, CDR2 FQNEAQ.

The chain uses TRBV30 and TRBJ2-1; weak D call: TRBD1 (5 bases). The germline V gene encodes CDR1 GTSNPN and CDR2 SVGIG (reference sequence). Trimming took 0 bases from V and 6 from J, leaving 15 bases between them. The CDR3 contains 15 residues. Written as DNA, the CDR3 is TGTGCCTGGAGTGTACTGGGGCTAGATCCCAATGAGCAGTTCTTC. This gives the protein CAWSVLGLDPNEQFF.

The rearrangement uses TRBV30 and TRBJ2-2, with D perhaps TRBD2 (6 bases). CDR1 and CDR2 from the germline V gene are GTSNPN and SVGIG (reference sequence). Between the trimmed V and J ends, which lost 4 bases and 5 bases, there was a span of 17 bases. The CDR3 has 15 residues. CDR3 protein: CAWNRGSPRTGELFF. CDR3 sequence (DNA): TGTGCCTGGAATCGGGGGTCCCCGAGGACCGGGGAGCTGTTTTTT. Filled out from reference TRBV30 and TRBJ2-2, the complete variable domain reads SQTIHQWPATLVQPVGSPLSLECTVEGTSNPNLYWYRQAAGRGLQLLFYSVGIGQISSEVPQNLSASRPQDRQFILSSKKLLLSDSGFYLCAWNRGSPRTGELFFGEGSRLTVL.

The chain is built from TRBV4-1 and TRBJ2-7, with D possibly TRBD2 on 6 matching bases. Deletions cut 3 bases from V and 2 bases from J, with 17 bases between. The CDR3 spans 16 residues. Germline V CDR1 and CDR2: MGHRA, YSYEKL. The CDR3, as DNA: TGCGCCAGCAGCCACCCCCTAGCGAATAGAACCTACGAGCAGTACTTC. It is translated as CASSHPLANRTYEQYF.

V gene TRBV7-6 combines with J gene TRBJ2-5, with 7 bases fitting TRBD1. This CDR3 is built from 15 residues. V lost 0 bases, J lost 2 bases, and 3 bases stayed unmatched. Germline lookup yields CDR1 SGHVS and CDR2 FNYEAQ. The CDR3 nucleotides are TGTGCCAGCAGCTTAGCGTGGACAGGTCAAGAGACCCAGTACTTC. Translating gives CASSLAWTGQETQYF.

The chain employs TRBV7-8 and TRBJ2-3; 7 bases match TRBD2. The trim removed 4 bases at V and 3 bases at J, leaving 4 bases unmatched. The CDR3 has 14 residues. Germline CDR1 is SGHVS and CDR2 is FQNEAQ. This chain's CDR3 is CASSSGGWTDTQYF. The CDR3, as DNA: TGTGCCAGCAGCTCGGGGGGTTGGACAGATACGCAGTATTTT. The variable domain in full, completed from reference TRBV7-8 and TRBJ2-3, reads GAGVSQSPRYKVAKRGQDVALRCDPISGHVSLFWYQQALGQGPEFLTYFQNEAQLDKSGLPSDRFFAERPEGSVSTLKIQRTQQEDSAVYLCASSSGGWTDTQYFGPGTRLTVL.

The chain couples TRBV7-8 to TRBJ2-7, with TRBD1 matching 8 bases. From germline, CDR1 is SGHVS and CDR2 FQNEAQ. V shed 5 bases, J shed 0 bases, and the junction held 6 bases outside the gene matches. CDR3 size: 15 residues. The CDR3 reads CASSQGAGTSYEQYF. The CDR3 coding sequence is TGTGCCAGCAGCCAGGGGGCGGGGACCTCCTACGAGCAGTACTTC.

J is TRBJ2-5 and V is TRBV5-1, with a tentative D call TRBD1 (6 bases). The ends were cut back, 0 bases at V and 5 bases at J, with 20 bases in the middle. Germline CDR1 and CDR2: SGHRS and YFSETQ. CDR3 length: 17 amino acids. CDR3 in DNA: TGCGCCAGCAGCTTGGAAGGGGGACCTACTACGAGGGAGACCCAGTACTTC. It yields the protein CASSLEGGPTTRETQYF.

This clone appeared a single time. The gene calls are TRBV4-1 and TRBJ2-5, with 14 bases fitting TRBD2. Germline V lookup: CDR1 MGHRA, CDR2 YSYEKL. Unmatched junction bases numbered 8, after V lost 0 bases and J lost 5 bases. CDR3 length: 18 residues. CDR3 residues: CASSQDEGLAGGRETQYF. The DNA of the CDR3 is TGCGCCAGCAGCCAAGATGAAGGACTAGCGGGAGGAAGGGAGACCCAGTACTTC.